Each of the 30 T cell receptor beta chains below was sequenced from the same sample in a study of post-analysis software for immune sequencing data. Overall study findings and caveats: Five or six TRBV segments, TRBV5-6, TRBV5-1 and TRBV20-1 among them, were found more frequent in patients than controls.

These receptors have no identified antigens. Every TCR beta cDNA library bore unique molecular identifiers. TCRdb ran MiXCR on the PCR reads and lists one entry per CDR3 protein. The table shows about 460,000 distinct CDR3 sequences, with roughly 45% occurring only once. Sequencing was performed on blood. The receptor set was obtained from a girl under 18 with multiple sclerosis.

The V gene is TRBV5-1, the J gene TRBJ2-3; 7 positions match TRBD2. Losses at the gene ends were 1 base for V and 5 bases for J; bases not matched to a gene: 10. The CDR3 length is 16 residues. The V gene's germline CDR1 is SGHRS and CDR2 YFSETQ. The CDR3 nucleotides are TGCGCCAGCAGCTTGACTGGCGGGAGTGCGGAAGATACGCAGTATTTT. Its translation: CASSLTGGSAEDTQYF.

The chain is built from TRBV5-5 and TRBJ2-3, with TRBD2 matching 11 bases. CDR1 is SGHKS and CDR2 is YYEKEE in the germline V gene (reference sequence). The CDR3 length is 16 residues. The trim removed 4 bases at V and 2 bases at J, leaving 6 bases unmatched. The CDR3 protein is CASSLSTSGDTDTQYF. CDR3 sequence (DNA): TGTGCCAGCAGCCTATCGACTAGCGGGGACACAGATACGCAGTATTTT.

The chain is built from TRBV4-3 and TRBJ2-1; D ambiguous. CDR3 length equals 16 residues. Per the germline V gene, CDR1 is LGHNA and CDR2 is YSLEER. V lost 1 base and J 0 bases, leaving 10 bases between the germline ends. CDR3 in amino acids: CASSQVFYLSYNEQFF. In DNA, the CDR3 is TGCGCCAGCAGCCAAGTTTTCTACCTCTCCTACAATGAGCAGTTCTTC.

J is TRBJ1-5 and V is TRBV6-6; D call uncertain. The germline V gene has CDR1 MNHNY and CDR2 SVGAGI (reference sequence). The CDR3 has 15 amino acids. V was shortened by 0 bases and J by 9 bases, with 15 bases between the two germline ends. CDR3 amino acids: CASSYSGGLNRPQHF. The CDR3 bases are TGTGCCAGCAGTTACTCTGGCGGTTTAAACCGGCCCCAGCATTTT.

The chain is built from TRBV29-1 and TRBJ2-7; D is possibly TRBD1 or TRBD2 (6 bases each). Germline assignment: CDR1 SQVTM and CDR2 ANQGSEA. The CDR3 runs to 13 residues. V lost 6 bases to trimming and J lost 3 bases, with 15 bases between them. The DNA for the CDR3 is TGCAGCGTAGGGGGGACGGAACTCTACGAGCAGTACTTC. Translated: CSVGGTELYEQYF.

This clonotype was found a few times. The chain is built from TRBV20-1 and TRBJ1-2, with a tentative D call TRBD1 (6 bases). There are 13 residues in the CDR3. Trimming cost V 3 bases and J 3 bases, with 11 bases left between them. Germline CDR1 is DFQATT and CDR2 is SNEGSKA (reference sequence). The CDR3, as DNA: TGCAGTGCTAGTAGGGACACCTACTATGGCTACACCTTC. Amino acids: CSASRDTYYGYTF.

This clonotype came up a few times. CDR3 in amino acids: CASSPLAGDTGELFF. DNA for the CDR3: TGTGCCAGCAGTCCCTTAGCGGGAGACACCGGGGAGCTGTTTTTT. The chain recombines TRBV12-3 or TRBV12-4 with TRBJ2-2; 9 bases match TRBD2. J lost 3 bases, V lost 5 bases, and 4 bases had no gene match. CDR3 length equals 15 residues.

Only a few counts were recorded for this clonotype. The V call is TRBV6-2 or TRBV6-3, the J call TRBJ2-1; no clear D. V was shortened by 7 bases and J by 8 bases, with 9 bases between the two germline ends. The CDR3 runs to 11 residues. Germline V gene data show CDR1 as MNHEY and CDR2 as SVGEGT. DNA of the CDR3: TGTGCCAGCACCTCGCTGGATGAGCAGTTCTTC. This translates into CASTSLDEQFF.

The rearrangement links TRBV12-3 or TRBV12-4 to TRBJ2-5, with D possibly being TRBD1 or TRBD2 (5 bases each). The CDR3 is 15 residues long. The V end lost 3 bases, the J end lost 4 bases, and 15 bases lay between the germline ends. DNA for the CDR3: TGTGCCAGCAGTTTCCGGGGCAGTGTTAGAGAGACCCAGTACTTC. Translated, it gives CASSFRGSVRETQYF.

The genes are TRBV28 and TRBJ2-7; D call uncertain. Per the germline V gene, CDR1 is MDHEN and CDR2 is SYDVKM. The CDR3 length is 13 residues. The V and J ends lost 7 bases and 2 bases respectively, with 12 bases between them. CDR3 nucleotides: TGTGCCAGCACCTCGCCAGCCACCTACGAGCAGTACTTC. It codes for CASTSPATYEQYF.

This clonotype was observed a few times. The chain couples TRBV5-1 to TRBJ1-1; D not resolved. CDR3 length: 14 residues. CDR1 SGHRS and CDR2 YFSETQ come from the germline V gene. Trimming left V 6 bases short and J 5 bases short, with 17 bases between. Written as DNA, the CDR3 is TGCGCCAGCACCAGTGAGCGGGCGGGGACTGAAGCTTTCTTT. It is translated as CASTSERAGTEAFF.

The chain is built from TRBV7-8 and TRBJ2-6, with D possibly matching TRBD2 (5 bases). From germline, CDR1 is SGHVS and CDR2 FQNEAQ. The CDR3 is 17 residues long. Deletions cut 5 bases from V and 0 bases from J, with 14 bases between. CDR3 sequence: CASSPRVYSSGANVLTF. As DNA, the CDR3 is TGTGCCAGCAGCCCGCGGGTGTACAGCTCTGGGGCCAACGTCCTGACTTTC. The variable domain in full, completed from reference TRBV7-8 and TRBJ2-6, reads GAGVSQSPRYKVAKRGQDVALRCDPISGHVSLFWYQQALGQGPEFLTYFQNEAQLDKSGLPSDRFFAERPEGSVSTLKIQRTQQEDSAVYLCASSPRVYSSGANVLTFGAGSRLTVL.

The rearrangement links TRBV24-1 to TRBJ2-2; TRBD1 is a possible D gene (6 bases). V dropped 4 bases and J dropped 3 bases, with 8 bases sitting between them. Per germline, CDR1 KGHDR and CDR2 SFDVKD. The CDR3 covers 14 residues. CDR3 sequence reads: CATSDYRDTGELFF. CDR3 nucleotides: TGTGCCACCAGTGACTACAGGGACACCGGGGAGCTGTTTTTT.

The sample holds a few counts of this clonotype. The chain has TRBV10-3 and TRBJ2-7; 10 positions match TRBD1. The CDR3 is 12 residues long. V was pared by 10 bases and J by 6 bases, with 6 bases of the junction left unmatched. In germline, CDR1 is ENHRY, CDR2 SYGVKD. DNA for the CDR3: TGTGCCAGCCGGGACAGGGGAGGCGAGCAGTACTTC. This translates into CASRDRGGEQYF.

This clonotype was detected only a few times. The chain uses TRBV5-1 and TRBJ2-7, with TRBD1 matching over 9 bases. The CDR3 is 16 residues long. The germline CDR1 and CDR2 sequences are SGHRS and YFSETQ. Trimming cost V 4 bases and J 4 bases; bases outside gene matches: 12. CDR3 nucleotide sequence: TGCGCCAGCAGCCGCGAGAGTGGGACAGGGATTTACGAGCAGTACTTC. This encodes CASSRESGTGIYEQYF.

The V gene is TRBV25-1, the J gene TRBJ2-7, with D perhaps TRBD1 (5 bases). This CDR3 is 11 amino acids long. V gave up 7 bases and J gave up 5 bases, with 9 bases separating them. Germline V CDR1 and CDR2: MGHDK, SYGVNS. The CDR3 bases are TGTGCCAGCAATGTAGGGGACGAGCAGTACTTC. Translating gives CASNVGDEQYF.

This chain links TRBV28 with TRBJ1-4; D gene ambiguous. Germline CDR1 and CDR2: MDHEN and SYDVKM. V was shortened by 4 bases and J by 7 bases, with 13 bases between the two germline ends. CDR3 size: 14 residues. The CDR3, as DNA: TGTGCCAGCAGTTCCGGGCTGGTGGCTGAAAAACTGTTTTTT. Protein: CASSSGLVAEKLFF. Full variable domain (remainder filled in from reference TRBV28 and TRBJ1-4): DVKVTQSSRYLVKRTGEKVFLECVQDMDHENMFWYRQDPGLGLRLIYFSYDVKMKEKGDIPEGYSVSREKKERFSLILESASTNQTSMYLCASSSGLVAEKLFFGSGTQLSVL.

Only a few counts were recorded for this clonotype. V gene TRBV11-3 combines with J gene TRBJ2-1, with TRBD1 matching 10 bases. CDR1 and CDR2 (germline): SGHNT, YENEEA. This CDR3 has 15 amino acids. Trimming removed 1 base from V and 6 bases from J; junction bases left unmatched: 3. The CDR3 DNA reads as TGTGCCAGCAGCTTAGGAGGACAGGGGGGCAATGAGCAGTTCTTC. Its protein product is CASSLGGQGGNEQFF.

The chain links TRBV20-1 to TRBJ2-3; D not resolved. The germline V gene has CDR1 DFQATT and CDR2 SNEGSKA (reference sequence). This CDR3 contains 14 residues. Trimming took off 3 bases at V and 2 bases at J, with 12 bases between the two ends. CDR3 bases: TGCAGTGCTAGGGAGACTGAAAACACAGATACGCAGTATTTT. Protein product: CSARETENTDTQYF.

V and J are TRBV6-5 and TRBJ2-3; TRBD1 agrees at 8 bases. This CDR3 is built from 18 residues. Germline CDR1 and CDR2: MNHEY and SVGAGI. The J segment lost 2 bases and the V segment lost 2 bases, leaving 12 bases of the junction unmatched. As DNA, the CDR3 is TGTGCCAGCAGTTACACGACCTCCAGGACAGGGACCACAGATACGCAGTATTTT. Translating gives CASSYTTSRTGTTDTQYF.

V usage is TRBV20-1 and J usage is TRBJ2-7; no definite D call. V lost 0 bases, J lost 2 bases, and 17 bases lay in between. The germline gives CDR1 DFQATT, CDR2 SNEGSKA (reference sequence). This CDR3 has 16 residues. The CDR3 sequence: CSARDLESLVPYEQYF. In DNA, the CDR3 is TGCAGTGCTAGAGATCTGGAGAGCCTTGTGCCCTACGAGCAGTACTTC.

This clonotype was seen only a few times. V gene TRBV29-1 combines with J gene TRBJ2-3, with TRBD2 matching over 10 bases. Trimming removed 4 bases from V and 4 bases from J; junction bases left unmatched: 14. The CDR3 sequence is 17 residues long. CDR1 and CDR2 (germline): SQVTM, ANQGSEA. The CDR3, as DNA: TGCAGCGTTGTGGGGGCTAGCGGGAGTAATAGGGCAGATACGCAGTATTTT. Encoded protein: CSVVGASGSNRADTQYF.

The rearrangement joins TRBV4-3 to TRBJ1-6; perhaps TRBD1 as D (6 bases). Germline CDR1 LGHNA, CDR2 YSLEER. CDR3 length: 17 amino acids. Trimming shortened V by 3 bases and J by 9 bases, and 21 bases separated the two germline ends. The DNA for the CDR3 is TGCGCCAGCAGCCAGGGCAGGGGAATTGGTTGGGGTTCACCCCTCCACTTT. It translates to CASSQGRGIGWGSPLHF.

This sequence joins TRBV6-2 or TRBV6-3 and TRBJ2-3; D might be TRBD2 (5 bases). This CDR3 has 14 residues. The V and J ends lost 7 bases and 2 bases respectively, with 13 bases between them. From germline, CDR1 is MNHEY and CDR2 SVGEGT. The CDR3 nucleotides are TGTGCCAGCACTAAACCGCGGGTCACAGATACGCAGTATTTT. Translated: CASTKPRVTDTQYF.

The genes are TRBV6-1 and TRBJ1-2; a weak D match, TRBD1 (6 bases). The length of the CDR3 is 15 residues. Germline CDR1 MNHNS, CDR2 SASEGT. Trimming removed 3 bases from V and 6 bases from J, with 17 bases in between. This chain's CDR3 is CASSETWGAMDGYTF. CDR3 coding DNA: TGTGCCAGCAGTGAGACTTGGGGGGCCATGGATGGCTACACCTTC.

The chain employs TRBV25-1 and TRBJ1-1, with unresolved D. V was cut by 4 bases and J by 8 bases, with 11 bases left in between. The CDR3 contains 12 residues. The germline V gene encodes CDR1 MGHDK and CDR2 SYGVNS. CDR3 in DNA: TGTGCCAGCAGTGGCGCTCGGGGAGAAGCTTTCTTT. This sequence encodes CASSGARGEAFF.

The V call is TRBV28, the J call TRBJ2-7; 10 bases match TRBD1. The CDR3 loop spans 14 amino acids. Germline-derived CDR1 and CDR2 are MDHEN and SYDVKM. After removal of 4 bases from V and 4 bases from J, the junction contained 4 bases not matched to a gene. The CDR3 here is CASSWTGGLYEQYF. CDR3 DNA sequence: TGTGCCAGCAGTTGGACAGGGGGACTTTACGAGCAGTACTTC.

This clonotype was counted only a few times. V gene TRBV24-1 combines with J gene TRBJ2-3; D gene uncertain. V was shortened by 7 bases and J by 5 bases, with 9 bases between the two germline ends. CDR3 size: 12 residues. Germline CDR1 reads KGHDR; CDR2 reads SFDVKD. The CDR3 reads CATSHGRDTQYF. The CDR3 DNA sequence: TGTGCCACCAGCCACGGACGAGATACGCAGTATTTT.

This rearrangement joins TRBV20-1 to TRBJ1-1, with 7 bases matching TRBD1. With V trimmed by 2 bases and J by 1 base, 4 bases remained unmatched. The CDR3 has 14 residues. The germline V gene encodes CDR1 DFQATT and CDR2 SNEGSKA (reference sequence). DNA of the CDR3: TGCAGTGCTAGACCACAGGGGTGGAACACTGAAGCTTTCTTT. Translating gives CSARPQGWNTEAFF.

This clonotype occurred a few times. The CDR3 nucleotides read TGTGCCAGCAGTTCGTTACTAGCGGGAGGGGACAATGAGCAGTTCTTC. This codes for CASSSLLAGGDNEQFF. The chain recombines TRBV28 with TRBJ2-1, with 13 bases fitting TRBD2. V was pared by 4 bases and J by 5 bases, with 5 bases of the junction left unmatched. The germline V gene has CDR1 MDHEN and CDR2 SYDVKM. The CDR3 has 16 residues.